This T cell receptor beta chain was identified during a study of blood T cell repertoires in COVID-19. The CDR3 sequence is 18 residues long. V shed 8 bases and J 5 bases; nucleotides not matched to a gene: 20. Germline CDR1 and CDR2: MNHEY and SMNVEV (reference sequence). Repertoires were generated with immunoSEQ multiplex PCR, while TCRdb's copy carries only in-frame clones and drops some. The table has about 220,000 clones, approximately 84% seen once; the top ten hold approximately 2.6%. The TCR originated in a man between 45 and 60 years old who had recovered from COVID-19. The chain couples TRBV27 to TRBJ1-5, with 8 bases matching TRBD1. The sample comprised peripheral blood. CDR3 residues: CASRGQKTGTGNDQPQHF. In nucleotides, the CDR3 is TGTGCCAGCCGTGGACAAAAAACCGGGACAGGAAATGATCAGCCCCAGCATTTT.